This T cell receptor beta chain was found in a study of regulatory T cells. The PCR used 52 TRBV and 13 TRBJ primers. TCRdb's table, derived via immunoSEQ multiplex PCR, lists solely in-frame clones and lacks some. The repertoire holds approximately 29,000 clones, with nearly 95% as singletons. CDR3 length: 15 residues. The V end was cut by 6 bases, the J end by 3 bases, with 15 bases between. The germline V gene has CDR1 MDHEN and CDR2 SYDVKM. Autoimmunity was present in every CD3G-deficient patient, worse in two. Regulatory (CD25-high CD127-low) and conventional (CD25-low CD127-high) CD4+ T cells were sorted separately. Study-wide findings and caveats: Hydrophobic residues at CDR3 positions 6 and 7 were enriched in conventional CD4+ T cells of CD3G-deficient patients.

As for this clone: Its antigen is undetermined.

The TCR was taken from a child aged 2-15 years with CD3G deficiency. Specimen: conventional CD4+ T cells sorted from blood. The chain combines TRBV28 with TRBJ2-1; possibly TRBD1 for D (5 bases). The chain's CDR3 is CASSYRQKVYNEQFF. CDR3 sequence (DNA): TGTGCCAGCAGCTATAGACAGAAGGTCTACAATGAGCAGTTCTTC.